This entry lists 8 T cell receptor beta chains sequenced from one sample in a study of Graves' ophthalmopathy and Graves' hyperthyroidism. Using RNA transcripts, the TCR beta CDR3 regions were amplified. Following a first-round RT-PCR that used HTBI primers, a second-round multiplex PCR was carried out. Each CDR3 protein is one row after TCRdb ran MiXCR on the multiplex PCR reads. The table shows 660,000 or so distinct CDR3 sequences, with about 40% occurring only once. Sequenced material: peripheral blood. Receptors originate from an adult man with Graves' ophthalmopathy.

The chain couples TRBV2 to TRBJ1-5, with D perhaps matching TRBD1 (6 bases). The CDR3 is made up of 13 amino acids. V was clipped by 7 bases and J by 2 bases, with 9 bases between them. CDR1 is SNHLY, CDR2 FYNNEI, per germline. CDR3 nucleotide sequence: TGTGCCAGCAAGGGGGTAGGCAATCAGCCCCAGCATTTT. Translated: CASKGVGNQPQHF.

This clonotype was counted once. The junction does not match germline at one end; this may be a read error. The gene calls are TRBV29-1 and TRBJ1-2; tentative D call: TRBD1 (5 bases). Germline V gene data show CDR1 as SQVTM and CDR2 as ANQGSEA. The CDR3 is 18 residues long. CDR3 in DNA: TGTGCCTGGAGTCCCTCGGGGCAGGCAGCTGGGGCAGCATATGGCTACACCTTC. Translation gives CAWSPSGQAAGAAYGYTF.

As for this clonotype: A much bigger clone sits one base away, suggesting this may be a read error. The V gene is TRBV11-1, the J gene TRBJ2-7; 9 bases match TRBD1. The J call is in doubt because the DNA end fits TRBJ2-1 better. Germline V lookup: CDR1 SGHAT, CDR2 FQDESV (reference sequence). This CDR3 is built from 14 residues. CDR3: CASRHRDREHEQFF. The CDR3 nucleotides are TGTGCCAGCAGGCACCGGGACAGGGAACACGAGCAGTTCTTC.

The chain has TRBV15 and TRBJ2-5; 7 bases line up with TRBD1. With the DNA end fitting TRBJ2-4 better, the J assignment may be wrong. Germline V gene data show CDR1 as LNHNV and CDR2 as YYDKDF (reference sequence). The CDR3 has 14 residues. The CDR3 spells CATSRAGQVDIQYF. In DNA form, the CDR3 reads TGTGCCACCAGCAGAGCCGGACAGGTTGACATTCAGTACTTC.

CDR3 sequence (DNA): TGTGCCAGCAGTGAAGGCGAGGGGGCGGCCTACGAGCAGTACTTC. Amino acids: CASSEGEGAAYEQYF. The V call is TRBV2, the J call TRBJ2-5; 7 nucleotides agree with TRBD1. The DNA end favors TRBJ2-7, so the J call may be wrong. Per germline, CDR1 SNHLY and CDR2 FYNNEI. The CDR3 length is 15 residues.

The table lists this clonotype with a count of one. CDR3: CASSSVQGSYTF. CDR3 in DNA: TGTGCCAGCAGCTCCGTCCAAGGGAGCTACACCTTC. This rearrangement joins TRBV7-9 to TRBJ1-2; D remains unclear. CDR1 and CDR2 (germline): SEHNR, FQNEAQ (reference sequence). This CDR3 is built from 12 residues. V lost 4 bases and J lost 9, with 12 bases in between.

The chain couples TRBV10-3 to TRBJ1-6; 9 bases align to TRBD1. The CDR3 extends over 16 amino acids. CDR1 and CDR2 from the germline V gene are ENHRY and SYGVKD. The junction had 11 bases not matched to a gene; V was cut back by 5 bases and J by 9 bases. The CDR3 region is CAISPRGPDRGSPLHF. In nucleotides, the CDR3 is TGTGCCATCAGTCCCAGGGGCCCGGACAGGGGTTCACCCCTCCACTTT.

This clonotype was counted many times. The J gene is TRBJ2-2, the V gene TRBV24-1; D not certain. Trimming took off 5 bases at V and 2 bases at J, with 5 bases between the two ends. This CDR3 contains 13 residues. Germline V gene lookup returns CDR1 KGHDR and CDR2 SFDVKD. The CDR3 sequence: CATSGSNTGELFF. Here the CDR3 DNA reads TGTGCCACCAGTGGCTCCAACACCGGGGAGCTGTTTTTT.